What follows is one TCR beta chain and its context. V lost 1 base, J lost 9 bases, and 11 bases lay in between. CDR3 size: 13 residues. The germline V gene encodes CDR1 LGHNA and CDR2 YSLEER. In the naive CD8 group, cells lacked CD45RO and were positively selected for CCR7, so terminally differentiated effector memory CD45RA+ cells were left out. This record comes from a study of shared clonotypes between healthy human individuals. For the study at large: Contributing individuals were two females and a few males aged 18 to 49.

The data were produced by immunoSEQ multiplex PCR, yet TCRdb's version contains in-frame clones alone and is incomplete. The table shows about 2.1 million clones, with 85% to 95% occurring only once. This TCR derives from a man aged 18 to 30 in good health. Some clones in this sample may be carry-over from other donors' samples. This sequence joins TRBV4-3 and TRBJ2-3; no clear D. Sample: naive CD8+ T cells from PBMCs. As DNA, the CDR3 is TGCGCCAGCAGCCAAGCAGGTAGCTGGACGCAGTATTTT. Translating gives CASSQAGSWTQYF.